The 18 T cell receptor beta chains listed next were all sequenced from one sample in a study of blood T cell repertoires in COVID-19. Profiling relied on immunoSEQ multiplex PCR, and the TCRdb table lists in-frame clones only, not all of them. The sample lists around 260,000 clones, 86% seen once, with 3.6% in the top ten. Sequencing was performed on peripheral blood. Receptor source: a man between 18 and 35 years old with active or convalescent COVID-19.

The V gene is TRBV5-8, the J gene TRBJ1-5, with D uncertain. The V and J ends lost 1 base and 3 bases respectively, with 2 bases between them. The CDR3 covers 12 residues. The germline V gene encodes CDR1 SGHTS and CDR2 YDEGEE. CDR3 nucleotide sequence: TGTGCCAGCAGCTTGCTCAATCAGCCCCAGCATTTT. It encodes CASSLLNQPQHF.

This CDR3 is CASSLQRDTEAFF. CDR3 sequence (DNA): TGTGCCAGCAGTTTACAAAGAGACACTGAAGCTTTCTTT. J is TRBJ1-1 and V is TRBV12-3 or TRBV12-4; D gene uncertain. The V end lost 2 bases, the J end lost 3 bases, and 7 bases lay between the germline ends. The CDR3 is 13 amino acids.

This clone was observed a single time. The chain recombines TRBV11-3 with TRBJ2-5; 8 nucleotides line up with TRBD2. Germline V gene sequence: CDR1 SGHNT, CDR2 YENEEA. The V gene end was trimmed by 5 bases and the J gene end by 5 bases; junction bases not matched to a gene: 7. The CDR3 is 14 residues long. The CDR3, as DNA: TGTGCCAGCAGCCCCGGGACTAGATGGGAGACCCAGTACTTC. It translates to CASSPGTRWETQYF.

To note about this clone: The CDR3 end shows no conserved phenylalanine or tryptophan, and so a read error is likely. The limits of the CDR3 on the DNA are not certain, so only TCRdb's listed CDR3 is given. The chain is built from TRBV4-1 and TRBJ1-2; the table names TRBD1, a call not compared with the DNA. The germline V gene encodes CDR1 MGHRA and CDR2 YSYEKL. Termini included, the CDR3 measures 14 amino acids. CDR3 amino acids: CASSQSPRTGDLAS.

The rearrangement joins TRBV19 to TRBJ2-2; a possible D gene is TRBD1 (6 bases). This CDR3 spans 13 amino acids. V dropped 10 bases and J dropped 2 bases, with 11 bases sitting between them. Germline V gene lookup returns CDR1 LNHDA and CDR2 SQIVND (reference sequence). CDR3 residues: CATWTVNTGELFF. In nucleotides, the CDR3 is TGTGCCACCTGGACAGTAAACACCGGGGAGCTGTTTTTT.

This chain joins TRBV10-3 and TRBJ2-2; possibly TRBD1 for D (5 bases). The CDR3 contains 15 residues. Germline V gene sequence: CDR1 ENHRY, CDR2 SYGVKD. V lost 9 bases and J 3 bases, leaving 17 bases between the germline ends. The CDR3 reads CAINPRQGYTGELFF. CDR3 nucleotide sequence: TGTGCCATAAACCCGAGGCAGGGCTACACCGGGGAGCTGTTTTTT.

This rearrangement joins TRBV9 to TRBJ1-3, with no clear D. CDR1 is SGDLS, CDR2 YYNGEE, per germline. V gave up 0 bases and J gave up 4 bases, with 20 bases separating them. The CDR3 is made up of 18 amino acids. The CDR3 DNA reads as TGTGCCAGCAGCGTAGGTCTGAGTGGAGCCGCCTTGGGAAACACCATATATTTT. It specifies CASSVGLSGAALGNTIYF.

The chain combines TRBV28 with TRBJ1-1; 7 bases are shared with TRBD1. Germline CDR1 and CDR2: MDHEN and SYDVKM. The CDR3 is 15 amino acids. J gave up 5 bases and V 5 bases, and 11 bases lay outside the gene matches. The CDR3 region is CASSTTGMGWTEAFF. The CDR3 bases are TGTGCCAGCAGTACGACAGGGATGGGTTGGACTGAAGCTTTCTTT.

The chain combines TRBV4-3 with TRBJ2-2; D may be TRBD1 (6 bases). Germline CDR1 is LGHNA and CDR2 is YSLEER. Trimming took off 3 bases at V and 6 bases at J, with 17 bases between the two ends. The CDR3 covers 16 residues. In DNA, the CDR3 is TGCGCCAGCAGCCACCCTACCCAGGGGAGCCCCGGGGAGCTGTTTTTT. It translates to CASSHPTQGSPGELFF.

The V call is TRBV4-2, the J call TRBJ1-2; D is ambiguous. Trimming removed 0 bases at V and 4 bases at J, with 12 bases between. CDR1 and CDR2 (germline): LGHNA, YNFKEQ. The CDR3 has 15 amino acids. The CDR3 loop is CASSQDSSDSYGYTF. CDR3 nucleotide sequence: TGTGCCAGCAGCCAAGATTCAAGTGACTCCTATGGCTACACCTTC.

This rearrangement joins TRBV21-1 to TRBJ1-3; whether TRBD1, the table's D call, matches the DNA was not checked. TRBV21-1 is reported as a pseudogene. The CDR3 has 16 residues. CDR3 region: CASSPRRGRGGNTIYF. The CDR3 coding sequence is TGTGCCAGCAGCCCCCGGCGAGGCAGGGGCGGTAACACCATATATTTT.

The rearrangement uses TRBV27 and TRBJ1-1; D is undetermined. CDR1 is MNHEY, CDR2 SMNVEV, per germline (reference sequence). The ends were cut back, 2 bases at V and 5 bases at J, with 6 bases in the middle. This CDR3 comprises 12 residues. CDR3 bases: TGTGCCAGCAGTTTAAGGAGGACTGAAGCTTTCTTT. This sequence encodes CASSLRRTEAFF.

The chain employs TRBV2 and TRBJ1-2; no firm D call. Germline V gene sequence: CDR1 SNHLY, CDR2 FYNNEI. The length of the CDR3 is 14 residues. V was shortened by 4 bases and J by 6 bases, with 15 bases between the two germline ends. CDR3 sequence (DNA): TGTGCCAGCAGTGGCGACACACCGTTCGATGGCTACACCTTC. This encodes CASSGDTPFDGYTF.

V and J are TRBV7-2 and TRBJ2-3; the D is unclear. Germline V gene lookup returns CDR1 SGHTA and CDR2 FQGNSA. The CDR3 consists of 15 residues. Between the trimmed V and J ends, which lost 5 bases and 6 bases, there was a span of 18 bases. CDR3 in amino acids: CASSMSGLVVDTQYF. Written as DNA, the CDR3 is TGTGCCAGCAGCATGAGTGGTCTAGTTGTCGATACGCAGTATTTT. Filled out from reference TRBV7-2 and TRBJ2-3, the complete variable domain reads GAGVSQSPSNKVTEKGKDVELRCDPISGHTALYWYRQSLGQGLEFLIYFQGNSAPDKSGLPSDRFSAERTGGSVSTLTIQRTQQEDSAVYLCASSMSGLVVDTQYFGPGTRLTVL.

The chain employs TRBV7-6 and TRBJ2-2; maybe TRBD2 (6 bases). V lost 3 bases to trimming and J lost 4 bases, with 12 bases between them. This CDR3 is built from 15 residues. Germline assignment: CDR1 SGHVS and CDR2 FNYEAQ. CDR3 protein: CASSFGGAGTGELFF. The CDR3 region has the DNA TGTGCCAGCAGCTTCGGGGGAGCTGGCACCGGGGAGCTGTTTTTT.

This rearrangement joins TRBV25-1 to TRBJ2-7, with TRBD1 matching 7 bases. Per germline, CDR1 MGHDK and CDR2 SYGVNS. J gave up 0 bases and V 8 bases, and 7 bases lay outside the gene matches. The CDR3 has 14 residues. CDR3 in DNA: TGTGCCAGCCCCACAGGGGAGAGCTCCTACGAGCAGTACTTC. Translated, it gives CASPTGESSYEQYF.

The rearrangement links TRBV5-4 to TRBJ2-7; D possibly corresponds to TRBD2 (5 bases). The V and J ends lost 0 bases and 2 bases respectively, with 9 bases between them. Germline V gene lookup returns CDR1 SGHNT and CDR2 YYREEE (reference sequence). The CDR3 is 14 amino acids. The CDR3 reads CASSLGGRTYEQYF. DNA of the CDR3: TGTGCCAGCAGCTTGGGAGGGCGGACCTACGAGCAGTACTTC. The full variable domain, in which reference TRBV5-4 and TRBJ2-7 provide the parts outside the CDR3, is ETGVTQSPTHLIKTRGQQVTLRCSSQSGHNTVSWYQQALGQGPQFIFQYYREEENGRGNFPPRFSGLQFPNYSSELNVNALELDDSALYLCASSLGGRTYEQYFGPGTRLTVT.

CDR3 nucleotide sequence: TGTGCCAGCAGCGTAACCTCACAGGGAGCTAATGAAAAACTGTTTTTT. Its translation is CASSVTSQGANEKLFF. The chain recombines TRBV9 with TRBJ1-4; D perhaps matches TRBD1 (6 bases). Trimming shortened V by 1 base and J by 3 bases, and 13 bases separated the two germline ends. Germline V gene lookup returns CDR1 SGDLS and CDR2 YYNGEE. The CDR3 loop spans 16 amino acids.